This is a list of T cell receptor beta chains from one sample in a study of T cell responses to AZD1222 COVID-19 vaccine. Sequenced by immunoSEQ multiplex PCR; TCRdb stores in-frame clones only, minus some. The table shows fewer than 120,000 clones, with 94% occurring only once. Sequencing was performed on peripheral blood, taken 28 days after the second AZD1222 dose. These receptors were taken from an adult who received the AZD1222 COVID-19 vaccine. The conserved cysteine and the conserved F or W are not part of the CDR3 here. Clone size appears in some rows only: once, few, many, or a class for an expanded clone.

size	V	J	CDR3
NA	TRBV6-5	TRBJ1-1	ASSGGGIGTEAF
NA	TRBV15	TRBJ1-3	ATSRAISPGRVSGNTIY
NA	TRBV10-2	TRBJ2-7	ASSDSPRDSYEQY
NA	TRBV5-8	TRBJ2-7	ASSSLTGGKDEQY
NA	TRBV6-5	TRBJ1-3	ASSYKGPTHTIY
NA	TRBV9	TRBJ1-3	ASSATLHGSGNTIY
once	TRBV7-6	TRBJ2-5	ASRIMTGSQETQY
NA	TRBV5-1	TRBJ2-7	ASSASGRATYEQY
NA	TRBV3-1/TRBV3-2	TRBJ1-2	ASSQRSVDRGYT
NA	TRBV4-1	TRBJ2-3	ASSSGTSGTDTQY
NA	TRBV20-1	TRBJ1-1	SAPRGTEAF
NA	TRBV7-9	TRBJ2-7	ASSSNGREQY